This T cell receptor (beta chain) was retrieved from a study of spatial heterogeneity in lung cancer. The CDR3 loop spans 12 amino acids. The V end lost 0 bases, the J end lost 7 bases, and 2 bases lay between the germline ends. In germline, CDR1 is SGHDT, CDR2 YYEEEE. Regarding time point: sample taken at primary tumor resection. No cell sorting; template was whole RNA from tumor, lung tissue or PBMC. MiXCR was run by TCRdb on the 5' RACE reads, yielding one entry per CDR3 protein. Of more than 2,500 distinct CDR3 sequences detected, around 9.1% appear once; the ten largest clones hold roughly 38%. Judged by abundance, this clonotype is medium-sized (0.01 to 0.1%). Since the library was made to target alpha chains, this beta chain is a stray read and its abundance is not meaningful.

The TCR originated in a male donor with early-stage non-small cell lung cancer. J is TRBJ1-6 and V is TRBV5-6; D is uncertain. The source was normal lung tissue next to the tumor, collected at surgery. CDR3 in DNA: TGTGCCAGCAGCTTGGCCAATTCACCCCTCCACTTT. This encodes CASSLANSPLHF.